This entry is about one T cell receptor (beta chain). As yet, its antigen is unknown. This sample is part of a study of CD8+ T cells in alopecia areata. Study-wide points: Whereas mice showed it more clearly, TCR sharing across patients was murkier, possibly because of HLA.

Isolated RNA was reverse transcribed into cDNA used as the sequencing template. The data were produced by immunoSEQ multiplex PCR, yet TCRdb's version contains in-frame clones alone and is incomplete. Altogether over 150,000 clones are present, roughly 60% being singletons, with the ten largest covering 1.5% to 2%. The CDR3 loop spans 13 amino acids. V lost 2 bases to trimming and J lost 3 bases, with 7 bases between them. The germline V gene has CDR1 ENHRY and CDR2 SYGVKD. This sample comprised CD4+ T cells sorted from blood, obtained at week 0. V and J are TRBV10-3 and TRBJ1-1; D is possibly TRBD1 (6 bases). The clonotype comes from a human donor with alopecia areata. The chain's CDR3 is CAISEEGDTEAFF. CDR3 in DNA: TGTGCCATCAGTGAGGAGGGGGACACTGAAGCTTTCTTT.